Reported below is one T cell receptor (beta chain). Its antigen is as yet unknown. Other nucleotide sequences from this sample produce the same CDR3. This sample is drawn from a study of shared clonotypes between healthy human individuals. Study-wide context: Three CD4 naive, three CD4 memory, two CD8 naive and one CD8 memory plate were used per donor. Findings of the study overall: Shared across four donors were around 5% of the naive CD4 clonotypes. Sequencing depth was predicted to influence how clonotypes are shared among donors.

Naive CD8 cells comprised CD45RO-negative, CCR7-positively selected cells, excluding terminally differentiated effector memory CD45RA+ cells. Those who donated, Caucasian adults without exception, all lived in Nashville, Tennessee. Germline loops: CDR1 SEHNR, CDR2 FQNEAQ (reference sequence). CDR3 size: 14 residues. V was shortened by 1 base and J by 3 bases, with 10 bases between the two germline ends. The method was immunoSEQ multiplex PCR; TCRdb's version includes in-frame clones alone and lacks a portion of them. The sample records about 2.1 million clones, around 93% being singletons. The gene calls are TRBV7-9 and TRBJ2-7; tentative D call: TRBD1 (5 bases). Sequenced material: naive CD8+ T cells from PBMCs. The source of this sequence is a man aged 18 to 29 in good health. Some clones in this sample may be carry-over from other donors' samples. The CDR3 bases are TGTGCCAGCAGCTTAGGCGCAGGGTACTACGAGCAGTACTTC. It translates to CASSLGAGYYEQYF.